This is a list of T cell receptor beta chains from one sample in a study of CD8 T cells in Susac syndrome. TCRdb recomputed calls from the immunoSEQ multiplex PCR reads with MiXCR, one row per CDR3 protein. The sample has around 110,000 distinct CDR3 sequences, 96% seen once. The specimen was CD4+ T cells from PBMCs. Source of these receptors: a human donor with Susac syndrome. The conserved cysteine and the conserved F or W are not part of the CDR3 here. Fields, in order: J gene, V gene, CDR3 protein.

J gene: TRBJ2-2
V gene: TRBV29-1
CDR3 protein: SVLGGAENTGELF

J gene: TRBJ1-2
V gene: TRBV12-3/TRBV12-4
CDR3 protein: ASSYTIRANYGYT

J gene: TRBJ2-3
V gene: TRBV29-1
CDR3 protein: SVTDSRGSSTDTQY

J gene: TRBJ2-1
V gene: TRBV24-1
CDR3 protein: ATSDLTGQGYNEQF

J gene: TRBJ2-3
V gene: TRBV7-2
CDR3 protein: ASSLVESPFGTQY

J gene: TRBJ1-1
V gene: TRBV2
CDR3 protein: ASSERVAVEAF

J gene: TRBJ2-7
V gene: TRBV6-5
CDR3 protein: ASSYRGTGSYEQY

J gene: TRBJ1-4
V gene: TRBV29-1
CDR3 protein: SVDGGEKLF

J gene: TRBJ1-1
V gene: TRBV18
CDR3 protein: ASSQDRNEAF

J gene: TRBJ2-2
V gene: TRBV9
CDR3 protein: ASRSSATGELF

J gene: TRBJ1-5
V gene: TRBV4-2
CDR3 protein: ASSQDPQGQPQH

J gene: TRBJ1-4
V gene: TRBV7-2
CDR3 protein: ASSRQSTNEKLF

J gene: TRBJ1-2
V gene: TRBV29-1
CDR3 protein: SVEDWRTVGYT

J gene: TRBJ2-1
V gene: TRBV19
CDR3 protein: ASSIGGSYQVNEQF

J gene: TRBJ2-5
V gene: TRBV29-1
CDR3 protein: SVGETQY

J gene: TRBJ2-4
V gene: TRBV27
CDR3 protein: ASSLAGPKGNIQY

J gene: TRBJ2-2
V gene: TRBV5-4
CDR3 protein: ASSPMNTGELF

J gene: TRBJ2-3
V gene: TRBV5-1
CDR3 protein: ASSLASGTLTDTQY

J gene: TRBJ2-7
V gene: TRBV27
CDR3 protein: ASSLQGASYEQY

J gene: TRBJ2-2
V gene: TRBV15
CDR3 protein: ATSRDSGLLNTGELF

J gene: TRBJ2-1
V gene: TRBV5-1
CDR3 protein: ASSGSGTDNEQF

J gene: TRBJ2-7
V gene: TRBV4-1
CDR3 protein: ASSQDNRRESHEQY

J gene: TRBJ1-1
V gene: TRBV7-8
CDR3 protein: ASRERTVIGRTEAF

J gene: TRBJ2-1
V gene: TRBV7-2
CDR3 protein: ASSYTGTGINEQF

J gene: TRBJ2-1
V gene: TRBV4-1
CDR3 protein: ASSHGPADRANEQF

J gene: TRBJ2-7
V gene: TRBV3-1
CDR3 protein: ASSRGTSGSLYEQY

J gene: TRBJ2-5
V gene: TRBV9
CDR3 protein: ASSVGSTGETQY

J gene: TRBJ2-2
V gene: TRBV7-8
CDR3 protein: ASSVSGRAAGELF

J gene: TRBJ2-7
V gene: TRBV29-1
CDR3 protein: SVYRGHEQY

J gene: TRBJ2-1
V gene: TRBV30
CDR3 protein: AWSSWDEQF

J gene: TRBJ1-1
V gene: TRBV3-1
CDR3 protein: ASSHTVSGTRSWGTEAF

J gene: TRBJ2-3
V gene: TRBV7-2
CDR3 protein: ASSLTRPTDTQY

J gene: TRBJ1-5
V gene: TRBV7-2
CDR3 protein: ASSDTPISNQPQH

J gene: TRBJ1-2
V gene: TRBV30
CDR3 protein: AWSALRTAPGYT

J gene: TRBJ2-6
V gene: TRBV29-1
CDR3 protein: SVGDISGANVLT

J gene: TRBJ2-1
V gene: TRBV11-2
CDR3 protein: ASSPPSGTSGYNEQF

J gene: TRBJ1-2
V gene: TRBV12-3/TRBV12-4
CDR3 protein: ASSLKGALGYT

J gene: TRBJ2-7
V gene: TRBV20-1
CDR3 protein: SAEFPGQGTVVFYEQY

J gene: TRBJ1-1
V gene: TRBV20-1
CDR3 protein: SARMTAGEAF

J gene: TRBJ1-2
V gene: TRBV16
CDR3 protein: ASSQSVEGYT